This TCR beta chain came from a study of blood T cell repertoires in COVID-19. Overall study context: Samples of COVID-19 (acute and convalescent) were obtained from the United States, Italy and Spain. In each case, the material was cDNA or gDNA derived from T cells, B-cell-depleted T cells, or PBMCs.

This clone came up a few times. How the authors handled the data: Reference gene primers were amplified, and this amplification served to estimate nucleated cell counts. The data were produced by immunoSEQ multiplex PCR, yet TCRdb's version contains in-frame clones alone and is incomplete. The DNA was the basis for D and trimming; V, J and clone size are from that table. The sample yields roughly 200,000 clones, 80% seen once. The CDR3 spans 14 residues. With V trimmed by 7 bases and J by 7 bases, 13 bases remained unmatched. CDR1 and CDR2 from the germline V gene are SGHRS and YFSETQ. J is TRBJ1-2 and V is TRBV5-1; 7 bases fit TRBD1. The TCR was taken from a man between 65 and 79 years old with active or convalescent COVID-19. The sequencing sample was made of peripheral blood. This CDR3 is CASWPGTVVSGYTF. The CDR3 DNA reads TGCGCCAGCTGGCCGGGGACAGTAGTTTCTGGCTACACCTTC. Based on the CDR3 plus reference TRBV5-1 and TRBJ1-2, the full variable domain is KAGVTQTPRYLIKTRGQQVTLSCSPISGHRSVSWYQQTPGQGLQFLFEYFSETQRNKGNFPGRFSGRQFSNSRSEMNVSTLELGDSALYLCASWPGTVVSGYTFGSGTRLTVV.